The rows below give T cell receptor beta chains drawn from one sample of a study of low-dose radiotherapy and immunotherapy resistance in tumors. In TCRdb, the reads were re-called with MiXCR into one record per CDR3 protein. The data hold about 64,000 distinct CDR3 sequences, with around 27% observed a single time. Sequenced here: PBMCs, sampled before treatment. These receptors originate from a male donor with rectosigmoid adenocarcinoma. CDR3s include the opening cysteine and the closing phenylalanine or tryptophan. The order of the fields is D gene, J gene, V gene, clone size, CDR3 protein, CDR3 DNA. The D gene is left open where the match is weak. Part of the rows lack a size; the others show once, few, many or a class for expanded clones.

TRBD1,TRBJ1-5,TRBV6-5,many,CASRPGQGTYSNQPQQF,TGTGCCAGCAGGCCGGGACAGGGAACTTATAGCAATCAGCCCCAGCAATTT
TRBD2,TRBJ2-3,TRBV2,many,CASSERGGRATDTQYF,TGTGCCAGCAGTGAACGGGGGGGTAGAGCCACAGATACGCAGTATTTT
-,TRBJ2-7,TRBV7-9,many,CASSLVNSPYEQYF,TGTGCCAGCAGCTTAGTAAACAGTCCCTACGAGCAGTACTTC
-,TRBJ2-3,TRBV6-1,many,CASSEQAPGTDTQYF,TGTGCCAGCAGTGAACAGGCCCCGGGCACAGATACGCAGTATTTT
-,TRBJ2-3,TRBV28,many,CASSLSGITDTQYF,TGTGCCAGCAGTCTTAGCGGAATCACAGATACGCAGTATTTT
-,TRBJ1-5,TRBV6-2/TRBV6-3,many,CASSYSSRGDQPQHF,TGTGCCAGCAGTTATTCCAGCCGAGGCGATCAGCCCCAGCATTTT
-,TRBJ1-1,TRBV15,many,CATSRDRVNTEAFF,TGTGCCACCAGCAGAGATCGAGTGAACACTGAAGCTTTCTTT
-,TRBJ1-1,TRBV6-2/TRBV6-3,many,CASTIKEGTEAFF,TGTGCCAGCACTATAAAGGAAGGTACTGAAGCTTTCTTT
-,TRBJ2-7,TRBV18,-,CASSPAGTYEQYF,TGTGCCAGCTCACCAGCCGGGACCTACGAGCAGTACTTC
-,TRBJ2-7,TRBV7-2,many,CASSLARSGLGSSYEQYF,TGTGCCAGCAGCTTAGCGCGTAGTGGACTCGGAAGCTCCTACGAGCAGTACTTC
-,TRBJ1-5,TRBV20-1,many,CSATQGVSNQPQHF,TGCAGTGCTACACAGGGAGTTAGCAATCAGCCCCAGCATTTT
-,TRBJ2-3,TRBV18,-,CASSPPVGLDTQYF,TGTGCCAGCTCACCACCGGTCGGATTGGATACGCAGTATTTT
-,TRBJ1-5,TRBV10-3,many,CAISENGLKNQPQHF,TGTGCCATCAGTGAGAACGGGTTGAAGAATCAGCCCCAGCATTTT
-,TRBJ2-5,TRBV2,many,CASSLAVGGKTQYF,TGCGCCAGCAGCTTGGCCGTGGGGGGAAAGACCCAGTACTTC
-,TRBJ2-3,TRBV27,few,CASSLSQGPDTQYF,TGTGCCAGCAGTTTATCGCAGGGGCCAGATACGCAGTATTTT
TRBD2,TRBJ2-1,TRBV18,many,CASSPELAGVTEQFF,TGTGCCAGCTCACCCGAGCTAGCGGGAGTAACTGAGCAGTTCTTC
-,TRBJ2-2,TRBV7-2,many,CASSSTGELFF,TGTGCCAGCAGCTCGACCGGGGAGCTGTTTTTT
-,TRBJ2-1,TRBV5-1,-,CASSWNTRQSSYNEQFF,TGCGCCAGCAGCTGGAATACACGGCAGAGCTCCTACAATGAGCAGTTCTTC
-,TRBJ2-1,TRBV4-3,-,CASSQDGTVRYNEQFF,TGCGCCAGCAGCCAAGACGGGACTGTGCGCTACAATGAGCAGTTCTTC
-,TRBJ1-5,TRBV28,medium-sized,CASSRGDGNQPQHF,TGTGCCAGCAGCCGGGGCGACGGCAATCAGCCCCAGCATTTT
-,TRBJ2-5,TRBV24-1,many,CATSDGRETQYF,TGTGCCACCAGTGATGGTAGGGAGACCCAGTACTTC
-,TRBJ2-7,TRBV19,-,CASSARDGISYEQYF,TGTGCCAGTAGTGCCCGGGACGGAATCTCCTACGAGCAGTACTTC
-,TRBJ2-2,TRBV20-1,-,CSARDLGRPNTGELFF,TGCAGTGCTAGAGATTTAGGCCGCCCGAACACCGGGGAGCTGTTTTTT
-,TRBJ2-2,TRBV7-6,many,CASSSGAGWAGELFF,TGTGCCAGCAGCTCGGGGGCAGGATGGGCCGGGGAGCTGTTTTTT
-,TRBJ2-7,TRBV7-2,many,CASSSRGGIEQYF,TGTGCCAGCAGCTCAAGGGGCGGGATCGAGCAGTACTTC
-,TRBJ2-7,TRBV28,many,CASSLAGTRHEQYF,TGTGCCAGCAGCCTAGCCGGGACAAGGCACGAGCAGTACTTC
-,TRBJ1-2,TRBV9,many,CASSYLGGNYGYTF,TGTGCCAGCAGCTACCTTGGGGGTAACTATGGCTACACCTTC
-,TRBJ2-2,TRBV7-6,many,CASSPPLNTGELFF,TGTGCCAGCAGCCCGCCGCTGAACACCGGGGAGCTGTTTTTT